This T cell receptor beta chain was captured in a study of cytomegalovirus exposure and HLA in healthy donors. Trimming shortened V by 2 bases and J by 2 bases, and 10 bases separated the two germline ends. Germline loops: CDR1 MNHEY, CDR2 SMNVEV (reference sequence). CDR3 length: 14 residues. Whole-study findings and limits: CMV antigen specificity was confirmed in vitro for a few CMV-associated chains.

With regard to this clone: Its specificity is not known. This specimen includes other DNA sequences encoding the same CDR3.

The PCR made use of 60 Vbeta and 13 Jbeta primers. Here immunoSEQ multiplex PCR was the method, and the copy in TCRdb shows in-frame clones only, minus some. The table has approximately 160,000 clones, under 90% seen once. This chain links TRBV27 with TRBJ2-7, with D possibly matching TRBD1 (6 bases). The sequencing sample was made of PBMCs. This sequence was found in a man aged 18 to 29 in good health and CMV-seronegative. CDR3 residues: CASSLGQGPYEQYF. The DNA for the CDR3 is TGTGCCAGCAGTTTAGGGCAGGGGCCCTACGAGCAGTACTTC.